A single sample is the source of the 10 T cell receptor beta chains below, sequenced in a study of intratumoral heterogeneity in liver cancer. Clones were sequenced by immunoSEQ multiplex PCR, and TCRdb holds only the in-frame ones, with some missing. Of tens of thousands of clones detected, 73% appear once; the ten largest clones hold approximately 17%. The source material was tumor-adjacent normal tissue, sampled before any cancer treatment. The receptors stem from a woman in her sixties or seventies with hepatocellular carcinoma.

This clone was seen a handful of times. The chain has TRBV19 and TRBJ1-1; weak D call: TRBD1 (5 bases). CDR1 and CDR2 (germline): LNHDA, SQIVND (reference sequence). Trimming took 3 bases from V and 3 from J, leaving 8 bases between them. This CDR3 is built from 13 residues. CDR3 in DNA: TGTGCCAGTAGTATTGACAGTGACACTGAAGCTTTCTTT. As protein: CASSIDSDTEAFF.

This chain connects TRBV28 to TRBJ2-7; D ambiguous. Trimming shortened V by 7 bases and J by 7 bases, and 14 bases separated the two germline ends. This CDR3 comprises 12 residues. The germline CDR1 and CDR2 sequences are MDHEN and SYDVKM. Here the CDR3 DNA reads TGTGCCAGCACCACCACCCCCCGGGAGCAGTACTTC. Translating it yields CASTTTPREQYF.

CDR3 in amino acids: CASRRPGNEQFF. DNA for the CDR3: TGTGCCAGCCGTCGACCCGGCAATGAGCAGTTCTTC. The chain joins TRBV27 to TRBJ2-1; D is ambiguous. The ends were cut back, 8 bases at V and 6 bases at J, with 11 bases in the middle. Germline V gives CDR1 MNHEY, CDR2 SMNVEV (reference sequence). The CDR3 covers 12 residues.

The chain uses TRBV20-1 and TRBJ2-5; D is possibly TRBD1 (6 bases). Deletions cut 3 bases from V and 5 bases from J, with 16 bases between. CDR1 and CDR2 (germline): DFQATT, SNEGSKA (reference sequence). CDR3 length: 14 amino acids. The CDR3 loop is CSASSRGNVETQYF. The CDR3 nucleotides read TGCAGTGCTAGTTCAAGGGGGAATGTCGAGACCCAGTACTTC.

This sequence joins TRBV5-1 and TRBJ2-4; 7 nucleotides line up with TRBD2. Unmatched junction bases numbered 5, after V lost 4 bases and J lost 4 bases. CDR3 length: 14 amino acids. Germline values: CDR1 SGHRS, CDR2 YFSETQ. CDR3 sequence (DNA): TGCGCCAGCAGCACCGGACTAGAGAAAAACATTCAGTACTTC. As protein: CASSTGLEKNIQYF.

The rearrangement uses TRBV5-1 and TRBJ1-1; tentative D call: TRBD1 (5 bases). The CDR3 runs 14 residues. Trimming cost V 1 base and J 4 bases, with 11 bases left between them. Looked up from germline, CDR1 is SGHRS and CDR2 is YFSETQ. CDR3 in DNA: TGCGCCAGCAGCTTGTCCGGGGCACTCACTGAAGCTTTCTTT. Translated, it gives CASSLSGALTEAFF. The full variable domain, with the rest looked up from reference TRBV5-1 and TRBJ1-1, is KAGVTQTPRYLIKTRGQQVTLSCSPISGHRSVSWYQQTPGQGLQFLFEYFSETQRNKGNFPGRFSGRQFSNSRSEMNVSTLELGDSALYLCASSLSGALTEAFFGQGTRLTVV.

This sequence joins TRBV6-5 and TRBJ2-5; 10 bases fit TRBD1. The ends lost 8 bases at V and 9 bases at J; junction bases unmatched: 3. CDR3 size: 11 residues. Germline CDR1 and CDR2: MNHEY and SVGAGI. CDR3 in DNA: TGTGCCAGCCCCGGGACAGGGGCCCAGTACTTC. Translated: CASPGTGAQYF.

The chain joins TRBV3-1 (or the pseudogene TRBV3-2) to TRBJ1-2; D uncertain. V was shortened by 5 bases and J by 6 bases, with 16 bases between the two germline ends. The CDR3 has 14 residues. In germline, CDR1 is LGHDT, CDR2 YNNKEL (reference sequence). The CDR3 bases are TGTGCCAGCAGCGTTCAAGGTACTAGTCATGGCTACACCTTC. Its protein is CASSVQGTSHGYTF.

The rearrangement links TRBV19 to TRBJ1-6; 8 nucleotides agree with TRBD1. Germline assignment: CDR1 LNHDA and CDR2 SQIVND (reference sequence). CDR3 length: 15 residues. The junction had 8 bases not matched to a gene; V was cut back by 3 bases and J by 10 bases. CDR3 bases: TGTGCCAGTAGTATTGGACAGGGTGATCGGTCACCCCTCCACTTT. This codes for CASSIGQGDRSPLHF. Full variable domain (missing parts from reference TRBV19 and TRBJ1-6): DGGITQSPKYLFRKEGQNVTLSCEQNLNHDAMYWYRQDPGQGLRLIYYSQIVNDFQKGDIAEGYSVSREKKESFPLTVTSAQKNPTAFYLCASSIGQGDRSPLHFGNGTRLTVT.

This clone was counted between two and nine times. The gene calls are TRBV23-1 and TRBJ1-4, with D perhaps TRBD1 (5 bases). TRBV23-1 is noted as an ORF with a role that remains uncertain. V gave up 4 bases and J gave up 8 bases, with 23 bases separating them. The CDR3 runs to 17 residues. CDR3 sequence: CASSPLAGTHLGEKLFF. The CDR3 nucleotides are TGCGCCAGCAGTCCGCTCGCGGGGACGCACCTCGGCGAAAAACTGTTTTTT.